The next 24 T cell receptor beta chains were all read from a single sample in a study of shared clonotypes between healthy human individuals. This table comes from immunoSEQ multiplex PCR, and its TCRdb copy is limited to in-frame clones, with some not included. The data contain roughly 2.2 million clones, 85% to 95% of them singletons. Sequenced input: naive CD4+ T cells from PBMCs. As for subset: CD45RA+ positively selected. The receptors were sampled from a man aged 18 to 30 in good health. Some clones in this sample may be carry-over from other donors' samples.

This chain uses TRBV7-2 with TRBJ2-5, with 7 positions matching TRBD2. Germline loops: CDR1 SGHTA, CDR2 FQGNSA. Trimming removed 5 bases from V and 5 bases from J; junction bases left unmatched: 11. This CDR3 has 15 amino acids. The CDR3: CASSLTSVRGETQYF. Here the CDR3 DNA reads TGTGCCAGCAGCCTCACTAGCGTGAGAGGTGAGACCCAGTACTTC.

The rearrangement links TRBV5-1 to TRBJ2-7, with D possibly TRBD1 on 6 matching bases. V was trimmed by 3 bases and J by 0 bases, leaving 13 bases between them. The CDR3 length is 15 residues. The germline gives CDR1 SGHRS, CDR2 YFSETQ. CDR3 nucleotide sequence: TGCGCCAGCAGCTCCACTGGACAGATCTCCTACGAGCAGTACTTC. Translation: CASSSTGQISYEQYF.

The gene calls are TRBV7-9 and TRBJ2-7; D gene unclear. The CDR3 is 16 residues long. V lost 2 bases to trimming and J lost 6 bases, with 20 bases between them. The germline V gene encodes CDR1 SEHNR and CDR2 FQNEAQ (reference sequence). The CDR3 bases are TGTGCCAGCAGCTTATATGCCCCGGTAATGATGGGCGAGCAGTACTTC. Translated: CASSLYAPVMMGEQYF.

This clone was detected once. The V call is TRBV6-6, the J call TRBJ2-7; weak D call: TRBD2 (6 bases). CDR3 size: 13 residues. Germline loops: CDR1 MNHNY, CDR2 SVGAGI (reference sequence). V shed 2 bases and J shed 3 bases, with 8 bases lying between them. In nucleotides, the CDR3 is TGTGCCAGCAGTTACGGCGGGATCTACGAGCAGTACTTC. Translated: CASSYGGIYEQYF.

This chain joins TRBV6-1 and TRBJ2-3; 8 bases agree with TRBD1. Germline loops: CDR1 MNHNS, CDR2 SASEGT. The junction had 8 bases not matched to a gene; V was cut back by 6 bases and J by 3 bases. The CDR3 is 15 residues long. CDR3 coding DNA: TGTGCCAGCAGCCCGACAGGGGTGAGGACAGATACGCAGTATTTT. Residues: CASSPTGVRTDTQYF.

The V gene is TRBV10-3, the J gene TRBJ2-3, with 10 bases matching TRBD2. With V trimmed by 4 bases and J by 2 bases, 12 bases remained unmatched. CDR3 length: 18 residues. CDR1 is ENHRY and CDR2 is SYGVKD in the germline V gene. The CDR3 DNA is TGTGCCATCAGTGGGCCCGCGACTAGCGGGCTCAACACAGATACGCAGTATTTT. Protein product: CAISGPATSGLNTDTQYF.

V is TRBV4-2 and J is TRBJ1-4; D not resolved. V gave up 1 base and J gave up 5 bases, with 11 bases separating them. The CDR3 is 15 amino acids. Germline CDR1 is LGHNA and CDR2 is YNFKEQ. This CDR3 reads CASSQGTRYNEKLFF. CDR3 bases: TGTGCCAGCAGCCAAGGCACCCGTTACAATGAAAAACTGTTTTTT.

CDR3 in amino acids: CASSSRTSGIRSEQFF. The CDR3 DNA follows: TGTGCCAGCAGTTCCAGGACTAGCGGGATTCGGTCTGAGCAGTTCTTC. This rearrangement joins TRBV28 to TRBJ2-1, with 12 bases fitting TRBD2. The V and J ends lost 4 bases and 9 bases, in that order; junction bases with no gene match: 10. Germline assignment: CDR1 MDHEN and CDR2 SYDVKM. The CDR3 is 16 residues long.

V and J are TRBV4-3 and TRBJ1-3; no reliable D call. The CDR3 loop spans 16 amino acids. Germline V CDR1 and CDR2: LGHNA, YSLEER. V lost 0 bases, J lost 0 bases, and 9 bases lay in between. The CDR3 loop reads CASSQDRTLSGNTIYF. The CDR3 DNA reads TGCGCCAGCAGCCAAGATCGGACCCTCTCTGGAAACACCATATATTTT.

The rearrangement uses TRBV28 and TRBJ1-1, with a weak D call TRBD1 (6 bases). Germline V lookup: CDR1 MDHEN, CDR2 SYDVKM. The ends were cut back, 10 bases at V and 1 base at J, with 19 bases in the middle. This CDR3 comprises 15 residues. The CDR3 nucleotides are TGTGCCATCTCCTACCAGGGGACTTCGAACACTGAAGCTTTCTTT. Its translation: CAISYQGTSNTEAFF.

This chain joins TRBV28 and TRBJ1-3; the D is unclear. The CDR3 is 12 residues long. V lost 4 bases and J 8 bases, leaving 9 bases between the germline ends. The germline V gene encodes CDR1 MDHEN and CDR2 SYDVKM. The CDR3 here is CASSSRVYTIYF. For the CDR3, the DNA is TGTGCCAGCAGTTCCCGGGTATACACCATATATTTT.

The chain uses TRBV4-1 and TRBJ2-4, with 8 positions matching TRBD1. The V gene's germline CDR1 is MGHRA and CDR2 YSYEKL. V trimming: 1 base; J trimming: 2 bases; junction bases outside the gene matches: 16. This CDR3 is built from 20 residues. The CDR3 loop is CASSQAPGQGPGVTKNIQYF. The CDR3 coding sequence is TGCGCCAGCAGCCAAGCTCCCGGACAGGGACCGGGCGTTACCAAAAACATTCAGTACTTC.

V usage is TRBV30 and J usage is TRBJ2-2, with D perhaps TRBD2 (5 bases). Trimming left V 3 bases short and J 2 bases short, with 10 bases between. CDR3 length: 14 residues. CDR1 is GTSNPN and CDR2 is SVGIG in the germline V gene (reference sequence). The DNA for the CDR3 is TGTGCCTGGAGGGCTAGCAGAAACACCGGGGAGCTGTTTTTT. It yields the protein CAWRASRNTGELFF.

This chain joins TRBV28 and TRBJ1-5; D gene uncertain. Germline lookup yields CDR1 MDHEN and CDR2 SYDVKM. With 4 bases removed from V and 3 bases from J, the gap between germline ends came to 4 bases. This CDR3 has 12 amino acids. The CDR3 here is CASSSINQPQHF. CDR3 in DNA: TGTGCCAGCAGTTCCATCAATCAGCCCCAGCATTTT.

The genes are TRBV2 and TRBJ1-5; 7 bases map to TRBD1. With 4 bases clipped from V and 5 bases from J, the junction kept 5 bases outside the gene matches. Germline CDR1 is SNHLY and CDR2 is FYNNEI. The CDR3 has 14 residues. CDR3 sequence reads: CASSGGQSYQPQHF. CDR3 in DNA: TGTGCCAGCAGTGGGGGACAGAGCTATCAGCCCCAGCATTTT. The complete variable domain, with remaining parts taken from reference TRBV2 and TRBJ1-5, reads EPEVTQTPSHQVTQMGQEVILRCVPISNHLYFYWYRQILGQKVEFLVSFYNNEISEKSEIFDDQFSVERPDGSNFTLKIRSTKLEDSAMYFCASSGGQSYQPQHFGDGTRLSIL.

The chain employs TRBV25-1 and TRBJ2-5, with 7 nucleotides matching TRBD1. The end of the DNA fits TRBJ2-7 better, so the J call may be wrong. Germline lookup yields CDR1 MGHDK and CDR2 SYGVNS. The CDR3 runs to 13 residues. For the CDR3, the DNA is TGTGCCAGCAGTAAGGGGGCGCGTGACGAGCAGTACTTC. Translating it yields CASSKGARDEQYF.

Comments on this clone: In the same sample, other DNA sequences code for this CDR3. The CDR3 bases are TGCGCCAGCAGCTCCGGACTAGCTCAAGAGACCCAGTACTTC. Translating it yields CASSSGLAQETQYF. The chain carries TRBV5-1 and TRBJ2-5; the match to TRBD2 covers 8 bases. Germline loops: CDR1 SGHRS, CDR2 YFSETQ. This CDR3 contains 14 residues. J lost 2 bases, V lost 3 bases, and 3 bases had no gene match.

V and J are TRBV21-1 and TRBJ2-7; TRBD1, the table's D call, lacks a check against the DNA. TRBV21-1 is a documented pseudogene. CDR3 length: 17 residues. Written as DNA, the CDR3 is TGTGCCAGCAGTCTCCATCCCCGGGGACAGGGCTCCTACGAGCAGTACTTC. This gives the protein CASSLHPRGQGSYEQYF.

The V gene is TRBV7-2, the J gene TRBJ2-7; a possible D gene is TRBD2 (6 bases). Germline CDR1 is SGHTA and CDR2 is FQGNSA. The CDR3 totals 16 residues. V lost 4 bases to trimming and J lost 5 bases, with 21 bases between them. This CDR3 reads CASSYRDFSLWDEQYF. The CDR3 bases are TGTGCCAGCAGCTACCGGGACTTCTCTCTTTGGGACGAGCAGTACTTC.

The J gene is TRBJ2-7, the V gene TRBV9; D possibly corresponds to TRBD1 (5 bases). Trimming shortened V by 1 base and J by 5 bases, and 16 bases separated the two germline ends. The CDR3 runs to 15 residues. The V gene's germline CDR1 is SGDLS and CDR2 YYNGEE. Written as DNA, the CDR3 is TGTGCCAGCAGCGTAAGAGACAGCTATTACCACGAGCAGTACTTC. Residues: CASSVRDSYYHEQYF.

The V and J genes are TRBV13 and TRBJ1-1; D remains ambiguous. In germline, CDR1 is PRHDT, CDR2 FYEKMQ (reference sequence). There are 12 residues in the CDR3. V was cut by 5 bases and J by 5 bases, with 9 bases left in between. This CDR3 reads CASSKMGTEAFF. The CDR3 bases are TGTGCCAGCAGCAAAATGGGGACTGAAGCTTTCTTT.

This rearrangement joins TRBV14 to TRBJ2-5; 7 bases map to TRBD1. Trimming removed 3 bases from V and 1 base from J; junction bases left unmatched: 8. The CDR3 loop spans 16 amino acids. Germline V gives CDR1 SGHDN, CDR2 FVKESK. CDR3 bases: TGTGCCAGCAGCCAGGGACAGACAGCTTTCCAAGAGACCCAGTACTTC. Its protein is CASSQGQTAFQETQYF.

This sequence joins TRBV29-1 and TRBJ2-1; 13 bases map to TRBD2. Germline V CDR1 and CDR2: SQVTM, ANQGSEA. V lost 5 bases and J lost 2; bases outside the gene matches: 9. The CDR3 runs 17 residues. The CDR3 reads CSVKLAGGPAAYNEQFF. CDR3 sequence (DNA): TGCAGCGTTAAACTAGCGGGAGGGCCGGCTGCCTACAATGAGCAGTTCTTC.

In DNA form, the CDR3 reads TGCGCCAGCAGCTCCGAGGGCAACGAGCAGTACTTC. Translating gives CASSSEGNEQYF. This rearrangement joins TRBV5-1 to TRBJ2-7; D possibly corresponds to TRBD2 (5 bases). The CDR3 is 12 amino acids. Between the trimmed V and J ends, which lost 3 bases and 5 bases, there was a span of 9 bases. The germline V gene has CDR1 SGHRS and CDR2 YFSETQ.